The rows below give T cell receptor beta chains drawn from one sample of a study of T cells in localized non-small cell lung cancer. Sequenced by immunoSEQ multiplex PCR; TCRdb stores in-frame clones only, minus some. This sample carries nearly 25,000 clones, roughly 90% of them seen once, and the ten largest clones take roughly 15%. Sequencing was performed on peripheral blood, taken before any cancer treatment. These receptors were collected from a man between 40 and 75 years old with stage III squamous cell lung carcinoma. The CDR3 runs from the conserved cysteine through the conserved F or W. The D gene is left open where the match is weak. The size of a clone is reported for some rows only, either as once, few or many, or as a class for expanded clones.

TRBJ2-7 | TRBV10-1 | NA | NA | CASSPYRYEQYF | TGCGCCAGCAGCCCCTATCGCTACGAGCAGTACTTC
TRBJ2-1 | TRBV5-1 | NA | NA | CASSLGQGKYNEQFF | TGCGCCAGCAGCTTGGGGCAGGGGAAATACAATGAGCAGTTCTTC
TRBJ1-2 | TRBV4-3 | NA | NA | CASSQRQFYGYTF | TGCGCCAGCAGCCAAAGACAGTTCTATGGCTACACCTTC
TRBJ1-5 | TRBV7-2 | NA | NA | CASSLPSSGGRQPQHF | TGTGCCAGCAGCTTACCATCCTCGGGGGGGCGTCAGCCCCAGCATTTT
TRBJ1-6 | TRBV18 | NA | NA | CASSLAGSNNSPLHF | TGTGCCAGCTCATTGGCGGGATCTAATAATTCACCCCTCCACTTT
TRBJ1-5 | TRBV7-2 | NA | NA | CASSLSQGGQPQHF | TGTGCCAGCAGCTTGTCTCAAGGTGGTCAGCCCCAGCATTTT
TRBJ2-7 | TRBV9 | NA | few | CASSARGRAEQYF | TGTGCCAGCAGCGCCCGAGGCAGGGCCGAGCAGTACTTC
TRBJ1-2 | TRBV11-2 | NA | NA | CASSLDLGAAGYTF | TGTGCCAGCAGCTTAGATCTTGGCGCAGCTGGCTACACCTTC
TRBJ1-4 | TRBV5-4 | NA | medium-sized | CASSPERNEKLFF | TGTGCCAGCAGCCCCGAGAGGAATGAAAAACTGTTTTTT
TRBJ2-1 | TRBV10-3 | TRBD2 | NA | CAIKTSGGPNEQFF | TGTGCCATCAAGACTAGCGGGGGCCCCAATGAGCAGTTCTTC
TRBJ1-2 | TRBV4-2 | NA | few | CASSQDPGPYGYTF | TGTGCCAGCAGCCAAGACCCGGGGCCCTATGGCTACACCTTC
TRBJ2-5 | TRBV5-4 | NA | NA | CASSLGQGETQYF | TGTGCCAGCAGCTTGGGCCAAGGCGAGACCCAGTACTTC
TRBJ1-1 | TRBV10-3 | NA | NA | CAISESGRVGAEAFF | TGTGCCATCAGTGAGTCGGGCCGGGTAGGTGCTGAAGCTTTCTTT
TRBJ1-1 | TRBV30 | TRBD1 | NA | CAWRGQPNTEAFF | TGTGCCTGGAGGGGACAGCCCAACACTGAAGCTTTCTTT
TRBJ2-7 | TRBV5-1 | NA | NA | CASSSLASSSYEQYF | TGCGCCAGCAGCTCCCTGGCGTCGAGCTCCTACGAGCAGTACTTC
TRBJ2-1 | TRBV5-1 | TRBD2 | NA | CASSLSVAGATSSYNEQFF | TGCGCCAGCAGCTTGTCGGTAGCGGGGGCAACGAGCTCCTACAATGAGCAGTTCTTC
TRBJ2-7 | TRBV7-9 | TRBD1 | NA | CASSTPDRGAIYEQYF | TGTGCCAGCAGCACCCCGGACAGGGGGGCAATCTACGAGCAGTACTTC
TRBJ1-1 | TRBV7-9 | NA | NA | CASSQTEWLRAETEAFF | TGTGCCAGCAGCCAAACGGAGTGGCTTAGGGCGGAAACGGAAGCTTTCTTT
TRBJ2-7 | TRBV6-5 | NA | NA | CASAGTLSGEQYF | TGTGCCAGCGCTGGGACGCTTTCTGGCGAGCAGTACTTC
TRBJ1-3 | TRBV5-1 | NA | NA | CASSLTGSGNTIYF | TGCGCCAGCAGCTTGACAGGGTCTGGAAACACCATATATTTT
TRBJ2-2 | TRBV5-1 | NA | NA | CASSLAQNTGELFF | TGCGCCAGCAGCTTGGCACAGAACACCGGGGAGCTGTTTTTT